This T cell receptor beta chain was profiled in a study of blood T cell repertoires in COVID-19. The method was immunoSEQ multiplex PCR; TCRdb's version includes in-frame clones alone and lacks a portion of them. The top ten hold around 7.8% of the sample, which has 200,000 to 250,000 clones, 70% to 85% seen once. Germline V gene lookup returns CDR1 SNHLY and CDR2 FYNNEI. V shed 6 bases and J 8 bases; nucleotides not matched to a gene: 6. This CDR3 is built from 14 residues. J is TRBJ1-6 and V is TRBV2; TRBD1 matches 8 bases. This receptor was taken from an elderly woman with COVID-19, enrolled during active disease. Sequencing was performed on peripheral blood. As DNA, the CDR3 is TGTGCCAGCAGAGAGGACAGGGCATATTCACCCCTCCACTTT. It is translated as CASREDRAYSPLHF.